The clone carrying this T cell receptor beta chain has at least ten counts. The J segment lost 8 bases and the V segment lost 6 bases, leaving 8 bases of the junction unmatched. The CDR3 extends over 14 amino acids. Germline CDR1 and CDR2: MNHNS and SASEGT. Each CDR3 protein is one row after TCRdb ran MiXCR on the 5' RACE reads. The sample holds about 16,000 distinct CDR3 sequences, over 3.5% seen once. The data were obtained in a study of T cells after yellow fever vaccination. Study-level points and caveats: Though weaker, the secondary response peaked faster, on day 5 versus 15.

The sample was PBMCs, either bulk or a sorted T-cell subset (CD4+, CD8+, memory, or dextramer-sorted; not recorded which), taken 15 days after the yellow fever booster vaccination. This sequence was found in a man in his thirties or forties who received the YFV17D yellow fever vaccine. This chain uses TRBV6-1 with TRBJ2-4, with 9 bases aligning to TRBD2. CDR3 nucleotides: TGTGCCAGCAGCGTAGCGGGAGATGGGTACATTCAGTACTTC. It encodes CASSVAGDGYIQYF.